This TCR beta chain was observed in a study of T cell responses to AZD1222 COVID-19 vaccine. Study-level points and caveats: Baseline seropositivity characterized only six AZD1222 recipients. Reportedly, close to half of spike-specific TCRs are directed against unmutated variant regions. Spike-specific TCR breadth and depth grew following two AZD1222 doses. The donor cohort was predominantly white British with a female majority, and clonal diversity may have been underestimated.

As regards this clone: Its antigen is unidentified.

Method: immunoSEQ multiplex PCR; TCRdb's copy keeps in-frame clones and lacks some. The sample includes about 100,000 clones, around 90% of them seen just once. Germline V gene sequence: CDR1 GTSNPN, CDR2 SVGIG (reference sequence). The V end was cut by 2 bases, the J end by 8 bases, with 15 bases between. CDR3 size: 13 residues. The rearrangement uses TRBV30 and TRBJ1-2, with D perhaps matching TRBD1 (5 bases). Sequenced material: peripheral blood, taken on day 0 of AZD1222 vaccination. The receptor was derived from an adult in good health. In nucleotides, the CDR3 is TGTGCCTGGAGTCCAGGGCAGGGTCCGGGCTACACCTTC. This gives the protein CAWSPGQGPGYTF.